Sequencing of this T cell receptor (beta chain) was carried out in a study of T cells in Graves' hyperthyroidism and ophthalmopathy. Study-level information: Peripheral blood was drawn at first diagnosis, prior to all treatment. The study's findings and limits: Most expanded thyroid clonotypes above 0.001 also appeared in blood.

The TCR beta CDR3 regions underwent amplification using RNA transcripts as the source. The TCR CDR3 was amplified in a first-round RT-PCR using the HTBI primer set. TCRdb reanalysed the multiplex PCR reads using MiXCR and keeps one entry per CDR3 protein. The sample gives some 270,000 distinct CDR3 sequences, roughly 15% of which show up once; roughly 7.5% is in the top ten. Losses at the gene ends were 1 base for V and 6 bases for J; bases not matched to a gene: 23. The CDR3 has 20 amino acids. Germline V gives CDR1 SNHLY, CDR2 FYNNEI. This clonotype has at least ten counts. As yet, its antigen is unknown.

The chain links TRBV2 to TRBJ1-2, with TRBD1 matching 7 bases. The sequenced material came from blood. This sequence originates from a woman aged 25 to 39 with Graves' hyperthyroidism that later progressed to Graves' ophthalmopathy. Here the CDR3 reads CASSEGFRDSFRPPGNGYTF. The CDR3 DNA reads as TGTGCCAGCAGTGAAGGTTTCCGGGACAGCTTTCGGCCTCCAGGGAATGGCTACACCTTC. Full variable domain (rest looked up from reference TRBV2 and TRBJ1-2): EPEVTQTPSHQVTQMGQEVILRCVPISNHLYFYWYRQILGQKVEFLVSFYNNEISEKSEIFDDQFSVERPDGSNFTLKIRSTKLEDSAMYFCASSEGFRDSFRPPGNGYTFGSGTRLTVV.